Shown below are 4 T cell receptor beta chains from a single sample sequenced in a study of identical twins. One entry per CDR3 protein results from TCRdb running MiXCR on the 5' RACE reads. This table has around 960,000 distinct CDR3 sequences, 9% to 15% appearing once. The sample was also reused in another study, on yellow fever vaccine responses in identical twins.

Sequencing input: PBMCs. These receptors all stem from a woman between 18 and 30 years old in good health.

This clonotype was found a few times. V is TRBV24-1 and J is TRBJ1-1; 8 positions match TRBD1. The germline V gene encodes CDR1 KGHDR and CDR2 SFDVKD. The CDR3 loop spans 15 amino acids. Losses at the gene ends were 10 bases for V and 1 base for J; bases not matched to a gene: 10. This CDR3 is CATSDSGTGNTEAFF. DNA of the CDR3: TGTGCCACTTCGGACTCTGGGACAGGGAACACTGAAGCTTTCTTT.

The chain employs TRBV18 and TRBJ2-3; 9 bases map to TRBD1. The CDR3 totals 16 residues. Unmatched junction bases numbered 5, after V lost 0 bases and J lost 4 bases. Germline V gene data show CDR1 as KGHSH and CDR2 as LQKENI. CDR3 bases: TGTGCCAGCTCACCACCGTGGGACAGGGTCGCAGATACGCAGTATTTT. Amino acids: CASSPPWDRVADTQYF.

The rearrangement uses TRBV2 and TRBJ2-3; D is ambiguous. The germline V gene encodes CDR1 SNHLY and CDR2 FYNNEI. The germline V and J ends were trimmed by 6 bases and 2 bases, with 6 bases remaining between them. The CDR3 is 12 residues long. The CDR3 reads CASRQTTDTQYF. CDR3 sequence (DNA): TGTGCCAGCAGACAGACCACAGATACGCAGTATTTT.

The chain joins TRBV6-2 or TRBV6-3 to TRBJ2-2, with no clear D. The CDR3 runs to 13 residues. V lost 2 bases to trimming and J lost 10 bases, with 11 bases between them. The germline V gene encodes CDR1 MNHEY and CDR2 SVGEGT. The CDR3 DNA reads as TGTGCCAGCAGTTACGGGTGGGCTCAGGAGCTGTTTTTT. Translating it yields CASSYGWAQELFF.